A selection of T cell receptor beta chains follows, all from one sample in a study of T cell repertoires in cytomegalovirus infection. TCRdb used MiXCR to reprocess the reads, holding one entry per CDR3 protein. Among 100,000 to 150,000 distinct CDR3 sequences listed, more than 25% were seen once. These TCRs' antigens remain unknown. The sample here was CD8+ T cells from cultured PBMCs, taken from culture after CMV antigen stimulation. These receptors came from a human donor in good health (CMV status not recorded). Some clones in this sample may be carry-over from other donors' samples. CDR3s include the opening cysteine and the closing phenylalanine or tryptophan. The D gene is left open where the match is weak. Part of the rows lack a size; the others show once, few, many or a class for expanded clones.

TRBJ2-1 - TRBD1 TRBV6-6 TGTGCCAGCAGTCGGGACAGGGGGACCAGCTCCTACAATGAGCAGTTCTTC CASSRDRGTSSYNEQFF
TRBJ2-1 few - TRBV7-6 TGTGCCAGCAGCTTAGGGTGGGGTGAGCAGTTCTTC CASSLGWGEQFF
TRBJ1-2 many - TRBV7-2 TGTGCCAGCAGCTTGTCGCACTCAGGGGCTCTTAACTATGGCTACACCTTC CASSLSHSGALNYGYTF
TRBJ2-1 - - TRBV12-3/TRBV12-4 TGTGCCAGCAGTCCAGGACGGGAATCCTACAATGAGCAGTTCTTC CASSPGRESYNEQFF
TRBJ1-2 - TRBD1 TRBV6-6 TGTGCCAGCGTAGGAACCCCGGACAGGGGGTTTGGCTACACCTTC CASVGTPDRGFGYTF
TRBJ1-4 - TRBD1 TRBV5-6 TGTGCCAGCAGCTTGGTGGGACAGGGGAATGAAAAACTGTTTTTT CASSLVGQGNEKLFF
TRBJ2-7 - - TRBV7-6 TGTGCCAGCAGCTTAGGGATACAGGACTCCTACGAGCAGTACTTC CASSLGIQDSYEQYF
TRBJ1-5 few TRBD1 TRBV6-1 TGTGCCAGCAGCCCGAGACCCCGGGACAGGGTTGAGCCCCAGCATTTT CASSPRPRDRVEPQHF
TRBJ1-5 - TRBD1 TRBV19 TGTGCCAGTAGTGGAGACAGGGTTAGTCAGCCCCAGCATTTT CASSGDRVSQPQHF
TRBJ2-7 - - TRBV7-9 TGTGCCAGCAGCTTAGCAACAGGACCTGACGAGCAGTACTTC CASSLATGPDEQYF
TRBJ2-7 - TRBD1 TRBV28 TGTGCCAGCGGAAAAATAATAGACAGGGGCAATTCCTACGAGCAGTACTTC CASGKIIDRGNSYEQYF
TRBJ1-6 - - TRBV24-1 TGTGCCACCAGTGATTGGGATAGCCATTCACCCCTCCACTTT CATSDWDSHSPLHF
TRBJ2-5 - TRBD1 TRBV14 TGTGCCAGCAGCCAAGGGGACAGGCTTCAAGAGACCCAGTACTTC CASSQGDRLQETQYF
TRBJ1-1 - TRBD1 TRBV7-6 TGTGCCAGCAGCTTAGGTACAGGGGGCGAAGCTTTCTTT CASSLGTGGEAFF
TRBJ1-2 - - TRBV12-3/TRBV12-4 TGTGCCAGCAGTTTAGGAGGGGGAGACTATGGCTACACCTTC CASSLGGGDYGYTF
TRBJ2-1 - - TRBV6-2/TRBV6-3 TGTGCCACCCGAGGGAGGGGGGGTGGGAATGAGCAGTTCTTC CATRGRGGGNEQFF